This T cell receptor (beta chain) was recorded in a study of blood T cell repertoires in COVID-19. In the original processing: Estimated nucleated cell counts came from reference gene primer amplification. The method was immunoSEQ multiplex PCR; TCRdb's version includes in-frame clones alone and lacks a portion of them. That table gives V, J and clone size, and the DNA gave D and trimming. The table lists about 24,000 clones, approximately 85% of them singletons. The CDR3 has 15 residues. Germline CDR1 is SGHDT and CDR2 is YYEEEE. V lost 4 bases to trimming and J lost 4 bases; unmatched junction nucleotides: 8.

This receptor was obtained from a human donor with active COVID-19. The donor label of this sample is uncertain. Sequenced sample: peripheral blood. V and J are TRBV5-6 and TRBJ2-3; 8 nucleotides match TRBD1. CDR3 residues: CASSAGQGSADTQYF. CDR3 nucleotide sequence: TGTGCCAGCAGCGCCGGACAGGGTTCCGCAGATACGCAGTATTTT.